This TCR beta chain was observed in a study of blood T cell repertoires in COVID-19. Overall study: Whether acute or convalescent, the COVID-19 samples came from the United States, Italy and Spain.

The CDR3 is 12 residues long. V was trimmed by 2 bases and J by 7 bases, leaving 8 bases between them. CDR1 is GTSNPN and CDR2 is SVGIG in the germline V gene (reference sequence). Clones were read by immunoSEQ multiplex PCR, and TCRdb kept only the in-frame ones, dropping some. The top ten clones hold 3.5% to 4% of a sample with under 85,000 clones, 65% to 85% of them seen once. Sequencing was carried out using peripheral blood. This clonotype was obtained from a man aged 50 to 60 with acute or convalescent COVID-19. This sequence joins TRBV30 and TRBJ1-4, with D perhaps TRBD1 (5 bases). This CDR3 is CAWSKGIEKLFF. DNA for the CDR3: TGTGCCTGGAGTAAGGGGATTGAAAAACTGTTTTTT.